Presented here are 9 T cell receptor beta chains from one specimen sequenced in a study of cytomegalovirus exposure and HLA in healthy donors. Sequencing was performed with immunoSEQ multiplex PCR; in TCRdb, only in-frame clones are kept and a portion is missing. The sample carries around 150,000 clones, over 85% recorded once. Sample: PBMCs. The receptors come from a man aged 18 to 35 in good health and CMV-seropositive.

The chain uses TRBV9 and TRBJ1-3; D uncertain. With 4 bases removed from V and 3 bases from J, the gap between germline ends came to 14 bases. This CDR3 has 15 residues. CDR1 and CDR2 from the germline V gene are SGDLS and YYNGEE. CDR3 DNA: TGTGCCAGCAGCCCCTCCGGAGTCTATGGAAACACCATATATTTT. Translating gives CASSPSGVYGNTIYF.

The rearrangement links TRBV2 to TRBJ1-5; the match to TRBD1 covers 7 bases. This CDR3 is built from 13 residues. The V gene end was trimmed by 10 bases and the J gene end by 4 bases; junction bases not matched to a gene: 7. In germline, CDR1 is SNHLY, CDR2 FYNNEI. The DNA for the CDR3 is TGTGCCACCCAGAGGGACAGAAATCAGCCCCAGCATTTT. Residues: CATQRDRNQPQHF.

The genes are TRBV29-1 and TRBJ2-3; TRBD2 matches 16 bases. Germline CDR1 is SQVTM and CDR2 is ANQGSEA. The trim removed 6 bases at V and 6 bases at J, leaving 9 bases unmatched. The CDR3 loop spans 16 amino acids. CDR3 region: CSVTGTSGRASDTQYF. The CDR3 DNA sequence: TGCAGCGTAACCGGGACTAGCGGGAGGGCCTCGGATACGCAGTATTTT.

This chain joins TRBV11-2 and TRBJ1-2, with 8 bases lining up with TRBD1. The germline V gene encodes CDR1 SGHAT and CDR2 FQNNGV. This CDR3 contains 16 residues. With 4 bases clipped from V and 5 bases from J, the junction kept 12 bases outside the gene matches. The CDR3 here is CASSSSGGASNYGYTF. CDR3 sequence (DNA): TGTGCCAGCAGCTCGTCAGGGGGCGCGAGTAATTATGGCTACACCTTC.

This clone was seen once. The V gene is TRBV13, the J gene TRBJ2-7; 11 bases are shared with TRBD2. The CDR3 has 14 residues. CDR1 and CDR2 (germline): PRHDT, FYEKMQ (reference sequence). V was pared by 5 bases and J by 3 bases, with 3 bases of the junction left unmatched. DNA for the CDR3: TGTGCCAGCAGCCCACTAGCGGGAGTCTACGAGCAGTACTTC. It translates to CASSPLAGVYEQYF.

V usage is TRBV5-1 and J usage is TRBJ1-1, with D perhaps TRBD1 (5 bases). The CDR3 has 12 amino acids. Trimming shortened V by 3 bases and J by 3 bases, and 6 bases separated the two germline ends. Looked up from germline, CDR1 is SGHRS and CDR2 is YFSETQ. The chain's CDR3 is CASSSRDTEAFF. The CDR3 DNA sequence: TGCGCCAGCAGCTCCAGGGACACTGAAGCTTTCTTT. The whole variable domain, remainder taken from reference TRBV5-1 and TRBJ1-1, is KAGVTQTPRYLIKTRGQQVTLSCSPISGHRSVSWYQQTPGQGLQFLFEYFSETQRNKGNFPGRFSGRQFSNSRSEMNVSTLELGDSALYLCASSSRDTEAFFGQGTRLTVV.

This chain joins TRBV27 and TRBJ1-2; possible D gene TRBD1, 6 bases. Per germline, CDR1 MNHEY and CDR2 SMNVEV (reference sequence). V lost 6 bases and J lost 1, with 6 bases in between. The CDR3 has 12 residues. CDR3 in DNA: TGTGCCAGCAGACAGGGTAACTATGGCTACACCTTC. Protein sequence: CASRQGNYGYTF.

J is TRBJ2-1 and V is TRBV2; 9 nucleotides agree with TRBD1. CDR3 length equals 13 residues. The V segment lost 5 bases and the J segment 7 bases; nucleotides outside the gene matches: 3. Germline V gene data show CDR1 as SNHLY and CDR2 as FYNNEI. The CDR3 is CASSRTGENEQFF. The DNA of the CDR3 is TGTGCCAGCAGTCGGACAGGGGAAAATGAGCAGTTCTTC.

The V and J genes are TRBV19 and TRBJ2-7, with 7 bases identical to TRBD2. Trimming removed 0 bases from V and 4 bases from J; junction bases left unmatched: 9. The length of the CDR3 is 16 residues. Per the germline V gene, CDR1 is LNHDA and CDR2 is SQIVND (reference sequence). CDR3 sequence reads: CASSIDQRGAGYEQYF. The CDR3 region has the DNA TGTGCCAGTAGTATAGATCAGCGGGGCGCGGGATACGAGCAGTACTTC.